The rows below give T cell receptor beta chains drawn from one sample of a study of cytomegalovirus exposure and HLA in healthy donors. Assay used: immunoSEQ multiplex PCR; TCRdb lists only in-frame clones, some missing. This sample's table reports more than 200,000 clones. The sample was PBMCs. All receptors derive from a woman under 40 in good health and CMV-seropositive. The CDR3 runs from the conserved cysteine through the conserved F or W. A D gene is named only where the DNA matches it firmly.

V gene,J gene,D gene,CDR3 DNA,CDR3 protein
TRBV10-3,TRBJ2-1,TRBD2,TGTGCCATCAGCCTGACTAGCGGGGGGCCCTACAATGAGCAGTTCTTC,CAISLTSGGPYNEQFF
TRBV10-3,TRBJ2-3,.,TGTGCCATCAGTGAGACCCGGTCCGGGTCGGGCACAGATACGCAGTATTTT,CAISETRSGSGTDTQYF
TRBV16,TRBJ1-1,.,TGTGCCAGCACCCAATCCGGGGTCACTGAAGCTTTCTTT,CASTQSGVTEAFF
TRBV27,TRBJ2-7,.,TGTGCCAGCAGTTTCGGGAGTAGATACGAGCAGTACTTC,CASSFGSRYEQYF
TRBV4-3,TRBJ2-1,.,TGCGCCAGCAGCCAAAATCCGACGGGGTACAATGAGCAGTTCTTC,CASSQNPTGYNEQFF
TRBV4-3,TRBJ2-2,.,TGCGCCAGCAGCCAAGAACAGGCCCCCGGGGAGCTGTTTTTT,CASSQEQAPGELFF
TRBV10-3,TRBJ1-1,TRBD1,TGTGCCATCAGTGAGTCGGACAGGGCCGGCACTGAAGCTTTCTTT,CAISESDRAGTEAFF
TRBV7-6,TRBJ2-7,TRBD1,TGTGCCAGCAGCCCCGAGGGACAGGCGTTCGACGAGCAGTACTTC,CASSPEGQAFDEQYF
TRBV19,TRBJ2-7,.,TGTGCCAGTAGTATGGGCCAGGGAATAAACGAGCAGTACTTC,CASSMGQGINEQYF
TRBV9,TRBJ1-4,.,TGTGCCAGCAGCGTAGGCAGGGCGGGGAATGAAAAACTGTTTTTT,CASSVGRAGNEKLFF
TRBV29-1,TRBJ2-7,.,TGCAGCGTTGTTGTGACAGCCTACGAGCAGTACTTC,CSVVVTAYEQYF
TRBV7-8,TRBJ2-3,TRBD2,TGTGCCAGCAGCTTACGACTAGCGGGAGCAGATACGCAGTATTTT,CASSLRLAGADTQYF
TRBV9,TRBJ2-1,TRBD2,TGTGCCAGCAGCGTAGAGGGCGGGGGTAGCAATGAGCAGTTCTTC,CASSVEGGGSNEQFF
TRBV29-1,TRBJ2-1,.,TGCAGCGTTTTAGGGCTGGGGCACAATGAGCAGTTCTTC,CSVLGLGHNEQFF
TRBV7-6,TRBJ1-1,.,TGTGCCAGCAGCTTAGGAGGGCCCGGAACTGAAGCTTTCTTT,CASSLGGPGTEAFF
TRBV7-2,TRBJ2-1,.,TGTGCCAGCAGCTTAGCGGTAGGGTCTCTGGCGGGTGAGCAGTTCTTC,CASSLAVGSLAGEQFF
TRBV9,TRBJ2-5,.,TGTGCCAGCAGCGTATTCGGTATTGAGACCCAGTACTTC,CASSVFGIETQYF
TRBV10-3,TRBJ2-3,TRBD2,TGTGCCATCAGTGGACAGATCAGTATGACTAGCGGGAATACGCAGTATTTT,CAISGQISMTSGNTQYF